The 4 T cell receptor beta chains in this list originate from one sample, sequenced in a study of T cells in Graves' hyperthyroidism and ophthalmopathy. The source material, RNA transcripts, was used to amplify TCR beta CDR3 regions. A first-round RT-PCR of the TCR CDR3 used the HTBI primer set. TCRdb reanalysed the multiplex PCR reads using MiXCR and keeps one entry per CDR3 protein. The table lists hundreds of thousands of distinct CDR3 sequences, more than 20% of them singletons. Specimen: blood. These receptors were taken from a man aged 25 to 40 with Graves' ophthalmopathy.

This clonotype appeared a few times. J is TRBJ2-3 and V is TRBV6-4; weak D call: TRBD1 (6 bases). Germline CDR1 is MRHNA and CDR2 is SNTAGT. V dropped 8 bases and J dropped 2 bases, with 14 bases sitting between them. This CDR3 is built from 14 residues. CDR3 nucleotides: TGTGCCAGCGGAACGGGACATAACACAGATACGCAGTATTTT. Its translation: CASGTGHNTDTQYF.

This clonotype was seen only a few times. The junction differs from germline at one of its ends, possibly a read error. The rearrangement uses TRBV20-1 and TRBJ2-7, with TRBD2 matching over 9 bases. Per germline, CDR1 DFQATT and CDR2 SNEGSKA (reference sequence). The CDR3 is 15 residues long. CDR3 sequence reads: CNAPSPAGGGYEQYF. In nucleotides, the CDR3 is TGCAATGCTCCCAGTCCAGCGGGAGGAGGGTACGAGCAGTACTTC.

Many counts were recorded for this clonotype. The V and J genes are TRBV28 and TRBJ2-7; perhaps TRBD1 as D (5 bases). The V and J ends lost 6 bases and 1 base respectively, with 16 bases between them. From germline, CDR1 is MDHEN and CDR2 SYDVKM. CDR3 length equals 15 residues. CDR3 sequence reads: CASRFQGRASYEQYF. The CDR3 region has the DNA TGTGCCAGCAGGTTCCAGGGCAGGGCTTCCTACGAGCAGTACTTC.

This clonotype came up a few times. V gene TRBV5-5 combines with J gene TRBJ1-5; 7 bases fit TRBD1. This CDR3 contains 17 residues. Germline-derived CDR1 and CDR2 are SGHKS and YYEKEE (reference sequence). After removal of 10 bases from V and 0 bases from J, the junction contained 16 bases not matched to a gene. DNA of the CDR3: TGTGCCGACGAGAAGGGGACAGCTCCTCATAGCAATCAGCCCCAGCATTTT. This codes for CADEKGTAPHSNQPQHF.